This is a list of T cell receptor beta chains from one sample in a study of blood T cells in healthy people across ages. TCRdb re-analysed the 5' RACE reads in MiXCR, keeping a single row per CDR3 protein. The sample consists of about 1,600,000 distinct CDR3 sequences, roughly 40% of them appearing once. The sequenced material came from blood. These TCRs come from a woman aged 18-29 years in good health. The CDR3 runs from the conserved cysteine through the conserved F or W. The D gene is left open where the match is weak. Size is stated for part of the rows, as once, few or many counts, or as a class when the clone is expanded.

J gene,clone size,D gene,V gene,CDR3 length,CDR3 protein,CDR3 DNA
TRBJ2-3,few,TRBD2,TRBV15,15,CATSRGLAGEDTQYF,TGTGCCACCAGCAGAGGGCTAGCGGGGGAAGATACGCAGTATTTT
TRBJ1-1,few,-,TRBV5-6,15,CASSSIQDMNTEAFF,TGTGCCAGCAGCTCGATACAGGACATGAACACTGAAGCTTTCTTT
TRBJ2-3,-,TRBD1,TRBV5-1,15,CASSLTGGASDTQYF,TGCGCCAGCAGCTTAACAGGGGGCGCGTCAGATACGCAGTATTTT
TRBJ1-4,-,TRBD1,TRBV15,14,CATNRRGRGEKLFF,TGTGCCACCAACCGAAGGGGCAGGGGGGAAAAACTGTTTTTT
TRBJ1-1,-,-,TRBV5-1,14,CASRSREMNTEAFF,TGCGCCAGCAGGTCCAGGGAGATGAACACTGAAGCTTTCTTT
TRBJ2-3,-,-,TRBV21-1,16,CASSKMVLGITDTQYF,TGTGCCAGCAGCAAAATGGTGTTGGGTATCACAGATACGCAGTATTTT
TRBJ1-3,-,-,TRBV7-2,20,CASSLAPQGRYFDSGNTIYF,TGTGCCAGCAGCTTAGCGCCGCAGGGGCGATATTTCGACTCTGGAAACACCATATATTTT
TRBJ1-5,-,-,TRBV30,13,CAWSVQSAQPQHF,TGTGCCTGGAGTGTACAGAGCGCCCAGCCCCAGCATTTT
TRBJ2-5,-,-,TRBV29-1,11,CSGGIGETQYF,TGCAGCGGTGGTATTGGGGAGACCCAGTACTTC
TRBJ2-7,-,TRBD1,TRBV7-9,16,CASSPLQGARGYEQYF,TGTGCCAGCAGCCCACTCCAGGGGGCTCGTGGATACGAGCAGTACTTC
TRBJ2-3,few,TRBD2,TRBV20-1,16,CSAREPSGGAKDTQYF,TGCAGTGCTAGAGAACCTAGCGGGGGGGCCAAAGATACGCAGTATTTT
TRBJ1-2,-,-,TRBV14,15,CASSQDFTANYGYTF,TGTGCCAGCAGCCAAGATTTTACAGCTAACTATGGCTACACCTTC
TRBJ1-4,few,-,TRBV4-2,14,CASSQERTNEKLFF,TGTGCCAGCAGCCAAGAAAGGACTAATGAAAAACTGTTTTTT
TRBJ1-2,-,-,TRBV15,14,CATSREGLTYGYTF,TGTGCCACCAGCAGAGAGGGGTTAACCTATGGCTACACCTTC
TRBJ2-3,-,-,TRBV5-3,16,CASSTSFDIGADTQYF,TGTGCCAGTAGCACCTCATTCGATATTGGCGCAGATACGCAGTATTTT
TRBJ1-6,few,TRBD1,TRBV12-3/TRBV12-4,14,CASSVGQANSPLHF,TGTGCCAGCAGTGTAGGACAGGCTAATTCACCCCTCCACTTT
TRBJ1-4,-,-,TRBV11-2,15,CASSQKGRTNEKLFF,TGTGCCAGCAGTCAAAAGGGAAGAACTAATGAAAAACTGTTTTTT
TRBJ1-2,-,TRBD1,TRBV6-6,16,CASRRQGLPSGGGYTF,TGTGCCAGCAGGCGACAGGGGCTCCCGTCCGGCGGTGGCTACACCTTC
TRBJ2-3,many,TRBD1,TRBV10-3,13,CAIRPTGGDTQYF,TGTGCCATCAGACCCACAGGGGGAGATACGCAGTATTTT
TRBJ2-3,-,TRBD2,TRBV2,15,CASRAGTTSPDTQYF,TGTGCCAGCAGGGCCGGGACTACCTCCCCAGATACGCAGTATTTT
TRBJ1-5,-,TRBD1,TRBV6-6,14,CASKGQVTNQPQHF,TGTGCCAGCAAGGGACAGGTGACGAATCAGCCCCAGCATTTT
TRBJ2-2,once,-,TRBV29-1,11,CSVRNTGELCF,TGCAGCGTTAGAAACACCGGGGAGCTGTGTTTT
TRBJ1-2,-,-,TRBV6-1,13,CASRGEWGAGYTF,TGTGCCAGCAGGGGTGAATGGGGAGCTGGCTACACCTTC
TRBJ2-1,once,TRBD2,TRBV5-8,15,CASSFGTSVFNEQFF,TGTGCCAGCAGCTTTGGGACTAGCGTCTTCAATGAGCAGTTCTTC
TRBJ2-1,-,-,TRBV7-3,14,CVSSRETGRGEQFF,TGTGTCAGCAGTCGAGAAACAGGGAGAGGTGAGCAGTTCTTC
TRBJ2-7,-,-,TRBV6-5,13,CASSPPMGNEQYF,TGTGCCAGCAGTCCTCCTATGGGTAACGAGCAGTACTTC
TRBJ2-4,many,TRBD2,TRBV5-1,17,CASSSGLATIAKNIQYF,TGCGCCAGCAGCTCGGGACTAGCGACGATAGCCAAAAACATTCAGTACTTC
TRBJ2-5,few,TRBD2,TRBV12-3/TRBV12-4,14,CASRIGGARDEQYF,TGTGCCAGCAGGATCGGGGGGGCAAGGGATGAGCAGTACTTC
TRBJ2-1,-,-,TRBV29-1,11,CSVERRNEQFF,TGCAGCGTTGAACGGCGCAATGAGCAGTTCTTC
TRBJ2-1,-,TRBD1,TRBV15,13,CATSGDRGDEQFF,TGTGCCACCAGCGGAGACAGGGGCGATGAGCAGTTCTTC
TRBJ1-5,-,TRBD1,TRBV6-5,16,CASSYYGPRGIQPQHF,TGTGCCAGCAGTTACTACGGGCCCAGGGGGATCCAGCCCCAGCATTTT
TRBJ2-1,few,TRBD1,TRBV5-1,15,CASSTDRATYNEQFF,TGCGCCAGCAGCACCGACAGGGCGACCTACAATGAGCAGTTCTTC
TRBJ2-7,-,-,TRBV7-9,14,CASSPKTSSHEQYF,TGTGCCAGCAGCCCAAAGACTAGTTCCCACGAGCAGTACTTC
TRBJ2-3,-,TRBD1,TRBV20-1,15,CSAREQGASTDTQYF,TGCAGTGCTAGGGAACAGGGGGCAAGCACAGATACGCAGTATTTT
TRBJ1-1,few,TRBD1,TRBV27,14,CASRLTGGITEAFF,TGTGCCAGCAGATTGACAGGGGGGATCACTGAAGCTTTCTTT
TRBJ2-1,few,-,TRBV7-9,14,CASSSTAQWNEQFF,TGTGCCAGCAGCTCCACGGCACAATGGAATGAGCAGTTCTTC
TRBJ2-7,-,-,TRBV30,12,CAWSDGGSVQYF,TGTGCCTGGAGTGATGGGGGTTCGGTGCAGTACTTC
TRBJ2-7,few,-,TRBV7-2,13,CASSLQKLGEQYF,TGTGCCAGCAGCCTACAAAAACTCGGCGAGCAGTACTTC
TRBJ2-7,-,TRBD1,TRBV29-1,15,CSVEDPGTEIYEQYF,TGCAGCGTTGAAGATCCCGGGACAGAAATCTACGAGCAGTACTTC
TRBJ2-7,-,TRBD1,TRBV6-5,15,CASSSAGTGSYEQYF,TGTGCCAGCAGTTCCGCCGGGACAGGATCCTACGAGCAGTACTTC
TRBJ2-7,-,-,TRBV20-1,12,CSTERLSYEQYF,TGCAGTACTGAACGCCTCTCCTACGAGCAGTACTTC
TRBJ2-7,many,TRBD2,TRBV4-1,15,CASSHKLAADYEQYF,TGCGCCAGCAGCCACAAACTAGCGGCGGATTACGAGCAGTACTTC